The 18 T cell receptor beta chains below were found in one sample sequenced in a study of cytomegalovirus exposure and HLA in healthy donors. Sequenced by immunoSEQ multiplex PCR; TCRdb stores in-frame clones only, minus some. This table has more than 80,000 clones, approximately 96% appearing once. The sample was PBMCs. The receptors were sampled from a woman aged 18-29 years in good health and CMV-seronegative.

This chain links TRBV7-9 with TRBJ2-3, with 7 bases aligning to TRBD1. This CDR3 is built from 17 residues. Germline V gene data show CDR1 as SEHNR and CDR2 as FQNEAQ (reference sequence). V lost 6 bases to trimming and J lost 3 bases; unmatched junction nucleotides: 15. The CDR3 region is CASSHPLVDRSTDTQYF. The CDR3 DNA reads TGTGCCAGCAGTCACCCCCTCGTGGACAGGTCGACAGATACGCAGTATTTT.

V gene TRBV6-4 combines with J gene TRBJ2-3; the match to TRBD2 covers 7 bases. V lost 0 bases, J lost 3 bases, and 6 bases stayed unmatched. The CDR3 runs 16 residues. Germline CDR1 reads MRHNA; CDR2 reads SNTAGT. The CDR3: CASSDSGGRGTDTQYF. The CDR3 nucleotides are TGTGCCAGCAGTGACTCGGGAGGGCGTGGAACAGATACGCAGTATTTT.

The chain uses TRBV2 and TRBJ2-7, with D tentatively TRBD2 (7 bases). Germline assignment: CDR1 SNHLY and CDR2 FYNNEI. This CDR3 has 14 residues. The ends were cut back, 10 bases at V and 0 bases at J, with 16 bases in the middle. The CDR3 reads CATQGGQGSYEQYF. In DNA form, the CDR3 reads TGTGCCACACAGGGAGGGCAGGGCTCCTACGAGCAGTACTTC.

This sequence joins TRBV9 and TRBJ1-1; D remains unclear. This CDR3 spans 13 amino acids. V lost 2 bases and J lost 6, with 11 bases in between. The germline V gene has CDR1 SGDLS and CDR2 YYNGEE. The CDR3 here is CASSVRSDAEAFF. DNA of the CDR3: TGTGCCAGCAGCGTGAGGTCCGACGCTGAAGCTTTCTTT.

This rearrangement joins TRBV5-1 to TRBJ1-1; no reliable D call. CDR3 size: 15 residues. CDR1 SGHRS and CDR2 YFSETQ come from the germline V gene. V shed 6 bases and J shed 4 bases, with 19 bases lying between them. CDR3 in amino acids: CASNPLGSGGTEAFF. Written as DNA, the CDR3 is TGCGCCAGCAACCCGCTTGGGTCGGGTGGCACTGAAGCTTTCTTT.

The V and J genes are TRBV4-1 and TRBJ2-1, with 10 bases lining up with TRBD2. The CDR3 is 17 residues long. Germline assignment: CDR1 MGHRA and CDR2 YSYEKL. V was pared by 0 bases and J by 4 bases, with 6 bases of the junction left unmatched. The CDR3 sequence is CASSQDPSGSKYNEQFF. Here the CDR3 DNA reads TGCGCCAGCAGCCAAGACCCTAGCGGGAGTAAGTACAATGAGCAGTTCTTC.

The DNA of the CDR3 is TGTGCCAGTTGCACAGGGGAGCAGTACTTC. As protein: CASCTGEQYF. This chain links TRBV6-5 with TRBJ2-7, with D possibly TRBD1 on 6 matching bases. Deletions cut 9 bases from V and 7 bases from J, with 10 bases between. Germline CDR1 MNHEY, CDR2 SVGAGI. The CDR3 is made up of 10 amino acids.

The chain has TRBV25-1 and TRBJ2-2; 7 nucleotides agree with TRBD2. Germline V gene data show CDR1 as MGHDK and CDR2 as SYGVNS. This CDR3 is built from 16 residues. Trimming cost V 0 bases and J 3 bases; bases outside gene matches: 4. The CDR3, as DNA: TGTGCCAGCAGTGAATATCGTCTAGCGGACACCGGGGAGCTGTTTTTT. Residues: CASSEYRLADTGELFF.

The chain uses TRBV5-6 and TRBJ1-1; D gene ambiguous. Germline loops: CDR1 SGHDT, CDR2 YYEEEE. The CDR3 runs to 17 residues. V lost 4 bases to trimming and J lost 1 base, with 20 bases between them. The CDR3 region is CASSLRKGALTNTEAFF. As DNA, the CDR3 is TGTGCCAGCAGCCTCCGTAAGGGAGCGCTGACGAACACTGAAGCTTTCTTT.

The chain recombines TRBV25-1 with TRBJ1-4; D is perhaps TRBD1 (5 bases). Trimming pared 4 bases from V and 7 bases from J, leaving 10 bases between. Germline lookup yields CDR1 MGHDK and CDR2 SYGVNS. The CDR3 extends over 13 amino acids. The CDR3 reads CASSATGGEKLFF. The CDR3 DNA reads TGTGCCAGCAGTGCTACAGGTGGTGAAAAACTGTTTTTT.

This clone has just one count. The chain couples TRBV10-3 to TRBJ2-1; 15 bases align to TRBD2. Germline assignment: CDR1 ENHRY and CDR2 SYGVKD. The J segment lost 8 bases and the V segment lost 10 bases, leaving 15 bases of the junction unmatched. The CDR3 has 17 residues. CDR3 sequence (DNA): TGTGCCACCCTAGGACTAGCGGGAGGGCCCCAGAGCGATGAGCAGTTCTTC. It translates to CATLGLAGGPQSDEQFF.

The chain is built from TRBV10-3 and TRBJ2-5; perhaps TRBD1 as D (5 bases). This CDR3 has 13 amino acids. CDR1 ENHRY and CDR2 SYGVKD come from the germline V gene. Trimming left V 6 bases short and J 1 base short, with 9 bases between. The CDR3 nucleotides read TGTGCCATCAGGGAGACAGCCCAAGAGACCCAGTACTTC. It is translated as CAIRETAQETQYF.

This clone was detected once. The chain is built from TRBV30 and TRBJ1-1; no definite D call. V lost 2 bases and J 6 bases, leaving 10 bases between the germline ends. The CDR3 covers 12 residues. CDR1 and CDR2 from the germline V gene are GTSNPN and SVGIG (reference sequence). CDR3: CAWSTLGAEAFF. The CDR3 DNA sequence: TGTGCCTGGAGTACCCTGGGCGCTGAAGCTTTCTTT.

The rearrangement links TRBV18 to TRBJ2-1; D is ambiguous. CDR1 KGHSH and CDR2 LQKENI come from the germline V gene. V lost 4 bases to trimming and J lost 8 bases, with 12 bases between them. CDR3 size: 13 residues. The CDR3 coding sequence is TGTGCCAGCTCACTCGGAACTGCGGATGAGCAGTTCTTC. Translating it yields CASSLGTADEQFF.

This chain uses TRBV11-2 with TRBJ2-1; D gene unclear. The CDR3 spans 13 residues. CDR1 SGHAT and CDR2 FQNNGV come from the germline V gene. V was trimmed by 0 bases and J by 4 bases, leaving 4 bases between them. This CDR3 is CASSLDQYNEQFF. CDR3 DNA: TGTGCCAGCAGCTTAGATCAGTACAATGAGCAGTTCTTC.

The V and J genes are TRBV27 and TRBJ2-7, with TRBD2 identical over 11 bases. This CDR3 has 16 residues. Germline-derived CDR1 and CDR2 are MNHEY and SMNVEV (reference sequence). V trimming: 1 base; J trimming: 5 bases; junction bases outside the gene matches: 7. CDR3 sequence: CASSLLGSGRGDEQYF. The CDR3 DNA sequence: TGTGCCAGCAGTTTATTAGGTAGCGGGAGGGGAGACGAGCAGTACTTC.

The chain combines TRBV5-7 with TRBJ1-6; D gene uncertain. TRBV5-7 falls under the ORF class, with uncertain function. V lost 5 bases, J lost 3 bases, and 12 bases lay in between. The CDR3 length is 15 residues. The CDR3 is CASSIFEFYNSPLHF. CDR3 sequence (DNA): TGTGCCAGCAGTATATTTGAGTTCTATAATTCACCCCTCCACTTT.

The chain is built from TRBV2 and TRBJ1-3, with D unclear. The CDR3 totals 10 residues. Trimming stripped 11 bases from V and 4 bases from J, with 6 bases between. From germline, CDR1 is SNHLY and CDR2 FYNNEI. CDR3 residues: CAPGGNTIYF. In nucleotides, the CDR3 is TGTGCCCCCGGGGGAAACACCATATATTTT.